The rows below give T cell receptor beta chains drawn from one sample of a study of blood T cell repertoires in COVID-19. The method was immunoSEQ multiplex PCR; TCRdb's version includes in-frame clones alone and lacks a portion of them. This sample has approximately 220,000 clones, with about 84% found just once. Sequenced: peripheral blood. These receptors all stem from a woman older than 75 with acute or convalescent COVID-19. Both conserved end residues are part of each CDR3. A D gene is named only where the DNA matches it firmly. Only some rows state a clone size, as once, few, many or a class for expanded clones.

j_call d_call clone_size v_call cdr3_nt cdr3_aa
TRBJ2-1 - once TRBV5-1 TGCGCCAGCAGGGTGGTCGGGAGCGGCAATGAGCAGTTCTTC CASRVVGSGNEQFF
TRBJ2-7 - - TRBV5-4 TGTGCCAGCAGCTTGGGGAGCGTGAGCTCCTACGAGCAGTACTTC CASSLGSVSSYEQYF
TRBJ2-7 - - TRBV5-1 TGCGCCAGCAGCTCGGACGGGGACTCCTACGAGCAGTACTTC CASSSDGDSYEQYF
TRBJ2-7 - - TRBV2 TGTGCCAGCAGTGAACAGGTTGGCGAGCAGTACTTC CASSEQVGEQYF
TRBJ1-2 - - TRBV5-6 TGTGCCAGCAGCCCTGCGGGCAGGGGACCCTACGTCAACTATGGCTACACCTTC CASSPAGRGPYVNYGYTF
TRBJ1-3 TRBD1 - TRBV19 TGTGCCAGTAGTATGACAGGGCTCTCATCTGGAAACACCATATATTTT CASSMTGLSSGNTIYF
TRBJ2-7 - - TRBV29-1 TGCAGCGTTCCATCCGGGACTGAGACCTACGAGCAGTACTTC CSVPSGTETYEQYF
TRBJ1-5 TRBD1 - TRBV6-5 TGTGCCAGCAGGCCAGACAGGGGCAATCAGCCCCAGCATTTT CASRPDRGNQPQHF
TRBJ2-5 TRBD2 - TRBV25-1 TGTGCCAGCTCACCCGGGGGGGCGGTGGTAGAGACCCAGTACTTC CASSPGGAVVETQYF
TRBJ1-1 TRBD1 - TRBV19 TGTGCCAGTAGTATCCGGACAGGCTCGGGAGAAGCTTTCTTT CASSIRTGSGEAFF
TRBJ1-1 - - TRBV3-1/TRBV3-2 TGTGCCAGCAGCCAGGGAGCGTATAAAGGTTCTGAAGCTTTCTTT CASSQGAYKGSEAFF
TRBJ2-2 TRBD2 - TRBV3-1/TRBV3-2 TGTGCCAGCAGCCAACTAGCGGGGGGGCGCACCGGGGAGCTGTTTTTT CASSQLAGGRTGELFF
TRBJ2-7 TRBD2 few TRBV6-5 TGTGCCAGCAGTTACTCGGGACTAGCGGGAGGGTACGAGCAGTACTTC CASSYSGLAGGYEQYF
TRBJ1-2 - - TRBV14 TGTGCCAGCGGGCCGGGAGGGGTTTCGACCTTC CASGPGGVSTF
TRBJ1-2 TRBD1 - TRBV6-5 TGTGCCAGCAGTTACTCTGAGGGGGCAGTCGGCTACACCTTC CASSYSEGAVGYTF
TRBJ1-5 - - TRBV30 TGTGCCTGGAGATTTAGGGGAAGTTATCAGCCCCAGCATTTT CAWRFRGSYQPQHF
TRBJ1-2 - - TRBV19 TGTGCCAGTAGTATAGGAACAGCTCCTTCCTATGGCTACACCTTC CASSIGTAPSYGYTF
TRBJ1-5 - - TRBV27 TGTGCCAGCAGTCCGTTGGGTTGGGCCACCGATCAGCCCCAGCATTTT CASSPLGWATDQPQHF
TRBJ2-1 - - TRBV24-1 TGTGCCACCAGTGCCCCCCCACTCGGTAATGAGCAGTTCTTC CATSAPPLGNEQFF
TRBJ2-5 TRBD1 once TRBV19 TGTGCCAGTAGTATGAAGGACAGGGGGCGCGGGTCCCAAGAGACCCAGTACTTC CASSMKDRGRGSQETQYF
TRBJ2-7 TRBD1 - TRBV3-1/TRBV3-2 TGTGCCAGCAGCCCACAGACAGGGGGCTTCGAGCAGTACTTC CASSPQTGGFEQYF
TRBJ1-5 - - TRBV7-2 TGTGCCAGCAGCTTAGCGCTAGGCTTTGATCAGCCCCAGCATTTT CASSLALGFDQPQHF
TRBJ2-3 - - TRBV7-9 TGTGCCAGCAGCCCAACTATAGACACAGATACGCAGTATTTT CASSPTIDTDTQYF
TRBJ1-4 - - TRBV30 TGTGCCTGGAGTGTTGGGCAGGGGCGGGAAAAACTGTTTTTT CAWSVGQGREKLFF
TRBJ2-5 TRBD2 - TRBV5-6 TGTGCCAGCAGCTTGGTCACGGGAGGCCAAGAGACCCAGTACTTC CASSLVTGGQETQYF
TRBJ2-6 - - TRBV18 TGTGCCAGCTCACAGGGGGGGGCTGGGGCCAACGTCCTGACTTTC CASSQGGAGANVLTF
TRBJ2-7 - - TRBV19 TGTGCCAGTAGTATAGGCCAGGGTCGTTGGGAGCAGTACTTC CASSIGQGRWEQYF
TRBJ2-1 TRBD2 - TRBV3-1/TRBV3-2 TGTGCCAGCAGCTCCCGCGGGGGGTCCGGATATGAGCAGTTCTTC CASSSRGGSGYEQFF
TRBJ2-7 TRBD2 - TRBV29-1 TGCAGCGTTGCAGGGACTAGCGGCTACGAGCAGTACTTC CSVAGTSGYEQYF
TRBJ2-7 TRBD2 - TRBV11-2 TGTGCCAGCAGCTTAGACAGCGGGGGGGTCTCCTACGAGCAGTACTTC CASSLDSGGVSYEQYF
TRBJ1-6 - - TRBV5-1 TGCGCCAGCAGCATCTCCGGGTCCGCACCCCTCCACTTT CASSISGSAPLHF
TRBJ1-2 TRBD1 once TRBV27 TGTGCCAGCAGTCCCGCACTCGGACAGGGTGGCGGCTACACCTTC CASSPALGQGGGYTF
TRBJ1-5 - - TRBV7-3 TGTGCCAGCAGCTCACAGGGAAGTAGCAATCAGCCCCAGCATTTT CASSSQGSSNQPQHF
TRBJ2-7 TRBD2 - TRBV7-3 TGTGCCAGCAGCTTAAGTTCTAGCGGGAGCTCCTACGAGCAGTACTTC CASSLSSSGSSYEQYF
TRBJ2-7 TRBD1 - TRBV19 TGTGCCAGTAGTATTTACTGGACAGGGGAGGTTCAGTACTTC CASSIYWTGEVQYF
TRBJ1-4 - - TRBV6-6 TGTGCCAGCAGTGCGACGGGTGGTGAAAAACTGTTTTTT CASSATGGEKLFF
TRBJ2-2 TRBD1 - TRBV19 TGTGCCACCCGAATAACAGGGGGAACCGGGGAGCTGTTTTTT CATRITGGTGELFF
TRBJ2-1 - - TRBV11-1 TGTGCCAGCAGCCCAATTGGAGGGGGCTCCTCGGAGCAGTTCTTC CASSPIGGGSSEQFF
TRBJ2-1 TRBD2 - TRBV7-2 TGTGCCAGCAGCTCTGGACTAGCGGGGGGGCTGAATGAGCAGTTCTTC CASSSGLAGGLNEQFF
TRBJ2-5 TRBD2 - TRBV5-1 TGCGCCAGCAGCGACGGGACTAGCGGGCCCGGAGAGACCCAGTACTTC CASSDGTSGPGETQYF
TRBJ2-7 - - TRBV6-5 TGTGCCAGCACCTCCCCAGGGTCCTACGAGCAGTACTTC CASTSPGSYEQYF
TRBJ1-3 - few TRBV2 TGTGCCAGCAGCCTAAATCTTGGAAACACCATATATTTT CASSLNLGNTIYF
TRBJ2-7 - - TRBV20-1 TGCAGTGCTAGTGATTGGCACTACGAGCAGTACTTC CSASDWHYEQYF
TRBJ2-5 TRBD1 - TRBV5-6 TGTGCCAGCAGCTTCTACGGACAGGGTGTATCAGAGACCCAGTACTTC CASSFYGQGVSETQYF
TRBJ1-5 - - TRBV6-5 TGTGCCAGCAGCGGTCAGGGCCCGAATCAGCCCCAGCATTTT CASSGQGPNQPQHF
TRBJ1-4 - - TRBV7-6 TGTGCCAGCAGCCGAACGACGGGGAAATTTGAAAAACTGTTTTTT CASSRTTGKFEKLFF
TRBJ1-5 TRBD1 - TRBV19 TGTGCCAGCTGGGGACAGGGGTCGGGTCAGCCCCAGCATTTT CASWGQGSGQPQHF
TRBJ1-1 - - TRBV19 TGTGCCAGTAGTTTCTTGAGCCGCGAAGCTTTCTTT CASSFLSREAFF